The next 4 T cell receptor beta chains were all read from a single sample in a study of blood T cell repertoires in COVID-19. Sequencing used immunoSEQ multiplex PCR; TCRdb keeps in-frame clones, though not all of them. The data hold 4,000 to 6,000 clones, with about 80% observed a single time. The sequenced sample was peripheral blood. The receptors come from a man aged 65 to 85 with active COVID-19.

This sequence joins TRBV7-2 and TRBJ1-1; possibly TRBD1 for D (6 bases). The CDR3 is 14 residues long. V was cut by 1 base and J by 3 bases, with 9 bases left in between. CDR1 is SGHTA, CDR2 FQGNSA, per germline. CDR3 amino acids: CASSLEGDDTEAFF. The CDR3 nucleotides read TGTGCCAGCAGCTTAGAGGGGGACGACACTGAAGCTTTCTTT.

The rearrangement joins TRBV11-2 to TRBJ1-4; D remains unclear. CDR3 length: 18 amino acids. V was shortened by 1 base and J by 2 bases, with 17 bases between the two germline ends. The V gene's germline CDR1 is SGHAT and CDR2 FQNNGV. The CDR3, as DNA: TGTGCCAGCAGCTTAGCCCCTCCCCGATCACGGACTAATGAAAAACTGTTTTTT. Amino acids: CASSLAPPRSRTNEKLFF.

This clone was seen a few times. V is TRBV30 and J is TRBJ1-6, with 8 bases matching TRBD1. Germline-derived CDR1 and CDR2 are GTSNPN and SVGIG (reference sequence). The CDR3 contains 14 residues. V trimming: 2 bases; J trimming: 7 bases; junction bases outside the gene matches: 4. The CDR3 DNA reads as TGTGCCTGGAGTTTAGGACAGGGAAATTCACCCCTCCACTTT. This translates into CAWSLGQGNSPLHF.

V is TRBV3-1 (or the pseudogene TRBV3-2) and J is TRBJ2-7, with 12 nucleotides matching TRBD1. Per the germline V gene, CDR1 is LGHDT and CDR2 is YNNKEL (reference sequence). J gave up 0 bases and V 4 bases, and 10 bases lay outside the gene matches. The CDR3 is 18 residues long. The CDR3 loop reads CASSLGTGGHLISYEQYF. CDR3 DNA sequence: TGTGCCAGCAGCCTCGGGACAGGGGGCCACCTCATCTCCTACGAGCAGTACTTC.